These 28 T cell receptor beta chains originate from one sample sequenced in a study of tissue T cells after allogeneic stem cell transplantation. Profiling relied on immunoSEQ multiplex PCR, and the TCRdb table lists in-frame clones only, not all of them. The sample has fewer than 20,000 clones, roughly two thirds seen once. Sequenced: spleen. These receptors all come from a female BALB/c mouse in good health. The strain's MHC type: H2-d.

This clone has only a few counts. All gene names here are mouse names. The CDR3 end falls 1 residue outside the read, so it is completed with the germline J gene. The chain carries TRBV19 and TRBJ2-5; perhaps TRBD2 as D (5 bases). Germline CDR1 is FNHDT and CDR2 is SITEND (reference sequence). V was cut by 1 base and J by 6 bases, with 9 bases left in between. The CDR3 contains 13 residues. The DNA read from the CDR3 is TGTGCCAGCAGTATAAGCTGGGCCGACACCCAGTAC. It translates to CASSISWADTQY. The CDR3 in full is CASSISWADTQYF. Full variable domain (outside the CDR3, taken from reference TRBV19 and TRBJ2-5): GGIITQTPKFLIGQEGQKLTLKCQQNFNHDTMYWYRQDSGKGLRLIYYSITENDLQKGDLSEGYDASREKKSSFSLTVTSAQKNEMAVFLCASSISWADTQYFGPGTRLLVL.

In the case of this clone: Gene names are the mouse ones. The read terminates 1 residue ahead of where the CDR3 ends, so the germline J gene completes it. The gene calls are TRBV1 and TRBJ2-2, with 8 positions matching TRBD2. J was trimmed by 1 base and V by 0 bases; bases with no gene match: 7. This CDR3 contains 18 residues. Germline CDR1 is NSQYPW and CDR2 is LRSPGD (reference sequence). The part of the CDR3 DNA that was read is TGCACCTGCAGTGCAGATCTGGGAACTGGGGGAAACACCGGGCAGCTCTAC. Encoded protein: CTCSADLGTGGNTGQLY. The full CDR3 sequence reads CTCSADLGTGGNTGQLYF.

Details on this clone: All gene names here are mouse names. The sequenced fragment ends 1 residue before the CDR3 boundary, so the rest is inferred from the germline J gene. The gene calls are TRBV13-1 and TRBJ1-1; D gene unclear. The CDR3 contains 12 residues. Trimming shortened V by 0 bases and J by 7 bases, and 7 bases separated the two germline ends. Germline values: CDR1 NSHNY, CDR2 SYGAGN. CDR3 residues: CASSDAQLEVFF. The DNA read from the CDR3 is TGTGCCAGCAGTGATGCACAGCTAGAAGTCTTC.

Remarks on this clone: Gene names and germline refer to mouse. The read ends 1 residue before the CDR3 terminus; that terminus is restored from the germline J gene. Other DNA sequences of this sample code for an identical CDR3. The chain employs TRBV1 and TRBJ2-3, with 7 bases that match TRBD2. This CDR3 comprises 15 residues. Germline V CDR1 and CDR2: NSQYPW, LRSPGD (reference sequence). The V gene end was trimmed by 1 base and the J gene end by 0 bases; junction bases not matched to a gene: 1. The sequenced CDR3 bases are TGCACCTGCAGTGCAGTGGGGGGTAGTGCAGAAACGCTGTAT. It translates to CTCSAVGGSAETLY. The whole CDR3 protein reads CTCSAVGGSAETLYF.

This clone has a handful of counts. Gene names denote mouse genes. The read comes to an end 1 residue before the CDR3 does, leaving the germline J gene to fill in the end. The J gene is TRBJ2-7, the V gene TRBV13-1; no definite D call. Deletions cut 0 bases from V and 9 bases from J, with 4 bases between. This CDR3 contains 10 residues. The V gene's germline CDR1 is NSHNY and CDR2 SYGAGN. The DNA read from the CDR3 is TGTGCCAGCAGTGATGAGGGACAGTAC. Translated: CASSDEGQY. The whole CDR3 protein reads CASSDEGQYF.

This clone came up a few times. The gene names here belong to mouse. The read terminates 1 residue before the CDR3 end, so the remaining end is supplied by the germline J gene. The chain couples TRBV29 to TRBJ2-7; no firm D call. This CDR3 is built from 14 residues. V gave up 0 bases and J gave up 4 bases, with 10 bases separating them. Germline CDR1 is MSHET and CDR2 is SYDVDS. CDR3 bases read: TGTGCTAGCAGTTTATCGCAGGACGGATATGAACAGTAC. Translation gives CASSLSQDGYEQY. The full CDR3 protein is CASSLSQDGYEQYF.

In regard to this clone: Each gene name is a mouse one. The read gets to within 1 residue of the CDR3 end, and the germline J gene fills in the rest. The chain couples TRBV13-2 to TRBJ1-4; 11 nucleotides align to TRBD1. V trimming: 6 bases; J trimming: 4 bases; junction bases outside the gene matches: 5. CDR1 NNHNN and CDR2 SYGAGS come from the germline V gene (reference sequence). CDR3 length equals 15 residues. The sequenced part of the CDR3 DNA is TGTGCCAGCGCCCAGGGGACAGGGGGCAACGAAAGATTATTT. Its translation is CASAQGTGGNERLF. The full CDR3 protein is CASAQGTGGNERLFF.

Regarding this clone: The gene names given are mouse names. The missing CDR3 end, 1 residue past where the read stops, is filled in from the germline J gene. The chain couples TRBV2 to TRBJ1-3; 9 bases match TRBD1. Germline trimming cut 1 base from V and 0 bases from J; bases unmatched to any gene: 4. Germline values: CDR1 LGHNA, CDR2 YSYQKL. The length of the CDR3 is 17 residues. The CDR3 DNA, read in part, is TGTGCCAGCAGCCAAGGGACAGGGGCTTATTCTGGAAATACGCTCTAT. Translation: CASSQGTGAYSGNTLY. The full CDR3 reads CASSQGTGAYSGNTLYF.

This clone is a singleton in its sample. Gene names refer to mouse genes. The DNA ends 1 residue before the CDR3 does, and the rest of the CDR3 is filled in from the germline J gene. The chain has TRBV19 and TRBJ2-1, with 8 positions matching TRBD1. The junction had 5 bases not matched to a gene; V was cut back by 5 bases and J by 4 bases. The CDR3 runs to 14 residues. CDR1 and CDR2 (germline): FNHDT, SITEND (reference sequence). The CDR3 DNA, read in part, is TGTGCCAGCAGATACAGGGGGAGGTATGCTGAGCAGTTC. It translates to CASRYRGRYAEQF. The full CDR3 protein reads CASRYRGRYAEQFF.

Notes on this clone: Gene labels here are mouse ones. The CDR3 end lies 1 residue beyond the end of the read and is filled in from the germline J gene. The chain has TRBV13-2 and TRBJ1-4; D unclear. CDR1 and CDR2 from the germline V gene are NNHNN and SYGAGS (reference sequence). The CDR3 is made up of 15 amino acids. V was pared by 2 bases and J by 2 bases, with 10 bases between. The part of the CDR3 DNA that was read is TGTGCCAGCGGTGAAACCCGGCCCTCCAACGAAAGATTATTT. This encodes CASGETRPSNERLF. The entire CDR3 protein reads CASGETRPSNERLFF.

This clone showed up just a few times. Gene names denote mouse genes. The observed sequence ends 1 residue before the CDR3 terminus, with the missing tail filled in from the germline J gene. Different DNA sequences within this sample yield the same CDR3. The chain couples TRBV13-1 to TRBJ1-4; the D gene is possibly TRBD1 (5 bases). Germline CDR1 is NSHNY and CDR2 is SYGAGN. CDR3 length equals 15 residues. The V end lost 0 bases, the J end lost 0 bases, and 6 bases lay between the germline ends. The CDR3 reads CASSDGTISNERLFF. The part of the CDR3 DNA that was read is TGTGCCAGCAGTGATGGGACAATTTCCAACGAAAGATTATTT.

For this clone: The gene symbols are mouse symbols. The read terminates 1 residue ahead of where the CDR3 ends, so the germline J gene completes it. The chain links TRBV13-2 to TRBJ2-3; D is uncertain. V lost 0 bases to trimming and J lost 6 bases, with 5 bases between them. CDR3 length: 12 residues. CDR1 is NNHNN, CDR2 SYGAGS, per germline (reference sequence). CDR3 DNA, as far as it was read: TGTGCCAGCGGTGATGCAATGGAAACGCTGTAT. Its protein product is CASGDAMETLY. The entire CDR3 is CASGDAMETLYF.

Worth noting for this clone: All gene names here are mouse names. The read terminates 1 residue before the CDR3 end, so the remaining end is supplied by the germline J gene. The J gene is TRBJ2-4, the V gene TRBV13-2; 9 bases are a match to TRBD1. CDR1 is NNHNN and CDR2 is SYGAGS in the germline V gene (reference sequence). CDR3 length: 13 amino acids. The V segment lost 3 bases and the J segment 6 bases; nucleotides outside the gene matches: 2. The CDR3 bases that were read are TGTGCCAGCGGTGGAGACAGGGGGAACACCTTGTAC. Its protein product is CASGGDRGNTLY. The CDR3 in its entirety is CASGGDRGNTLYF.

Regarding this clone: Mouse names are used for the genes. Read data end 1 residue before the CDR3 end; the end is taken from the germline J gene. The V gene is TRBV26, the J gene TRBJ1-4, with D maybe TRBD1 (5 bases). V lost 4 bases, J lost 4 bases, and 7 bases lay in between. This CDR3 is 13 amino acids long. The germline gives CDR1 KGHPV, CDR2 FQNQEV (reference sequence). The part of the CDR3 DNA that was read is TGTGCCAGCAGTCGGGGGTTCAACGAAAGATTATTT. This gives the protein CASSRGFNERLF. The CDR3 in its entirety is CASSRGFNERLFF.

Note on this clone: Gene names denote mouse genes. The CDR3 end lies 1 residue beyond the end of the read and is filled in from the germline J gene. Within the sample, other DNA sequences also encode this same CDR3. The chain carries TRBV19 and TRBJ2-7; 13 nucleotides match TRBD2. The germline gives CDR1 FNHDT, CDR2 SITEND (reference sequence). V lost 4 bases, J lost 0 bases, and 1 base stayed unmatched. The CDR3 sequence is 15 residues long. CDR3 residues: CASSRDWGGSYEQYF. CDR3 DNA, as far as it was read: TGTGCCAGCAGTCGGGACTGGGGGGGCTCCTATGAACAGTAC.

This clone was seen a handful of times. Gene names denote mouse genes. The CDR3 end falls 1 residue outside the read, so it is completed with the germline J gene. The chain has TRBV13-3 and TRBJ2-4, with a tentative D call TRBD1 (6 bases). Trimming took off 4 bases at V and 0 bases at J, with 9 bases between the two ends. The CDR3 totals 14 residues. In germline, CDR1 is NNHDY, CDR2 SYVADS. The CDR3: CASSPGQSQNTLYF. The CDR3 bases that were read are TGTGCCAGCAGTCCGGGACAAAGTCAAAACACCTTGTAC.

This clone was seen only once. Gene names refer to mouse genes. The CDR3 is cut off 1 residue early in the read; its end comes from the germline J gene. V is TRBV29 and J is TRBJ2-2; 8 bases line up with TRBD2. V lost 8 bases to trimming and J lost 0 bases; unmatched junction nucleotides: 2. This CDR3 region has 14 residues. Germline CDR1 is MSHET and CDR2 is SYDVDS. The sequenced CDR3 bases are TGTGCTAGCGCTGGGGGGTCAAACACCGGGCAGCTCTAC. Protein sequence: CASAGGSNTGQLY. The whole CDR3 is CASAGGSNTGQLYF.

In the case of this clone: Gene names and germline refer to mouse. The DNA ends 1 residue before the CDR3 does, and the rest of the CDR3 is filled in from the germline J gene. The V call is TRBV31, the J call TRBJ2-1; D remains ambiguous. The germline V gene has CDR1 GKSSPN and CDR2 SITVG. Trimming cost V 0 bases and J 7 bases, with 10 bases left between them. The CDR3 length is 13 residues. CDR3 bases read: TGTGCCTGGAGTCTAGCCGGGTCGGCTGAGCAGTTC. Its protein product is CAWSLAGSAEQF. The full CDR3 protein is CAWSLAGSAEQFF.

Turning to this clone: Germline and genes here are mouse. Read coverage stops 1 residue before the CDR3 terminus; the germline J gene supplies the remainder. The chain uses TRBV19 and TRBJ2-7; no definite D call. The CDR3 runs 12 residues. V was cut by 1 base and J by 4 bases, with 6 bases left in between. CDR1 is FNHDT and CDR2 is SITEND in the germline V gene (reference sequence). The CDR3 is CASSIYQYEQYF. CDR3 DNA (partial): TGTGCCAGCAGTATATATCAATATGAACAGTAC.

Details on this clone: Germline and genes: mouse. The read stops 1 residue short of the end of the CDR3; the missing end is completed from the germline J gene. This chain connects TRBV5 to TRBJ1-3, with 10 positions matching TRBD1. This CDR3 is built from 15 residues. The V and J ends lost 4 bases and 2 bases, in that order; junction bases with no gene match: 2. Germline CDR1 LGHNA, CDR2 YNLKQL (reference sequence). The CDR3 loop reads CASSPDRGPGNTLYF. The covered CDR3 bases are TGTGCCAGCAGCCCCGACAGGGGGCCTGGAAATACGCTCTAT.

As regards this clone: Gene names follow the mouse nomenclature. CDR3 region: CASSDRAANTEVFF. Incomplete CDR3 DNA: TGTGCCAGCAGTGACAGGGCCGCAAACACAGAAGTCTTC. The V and J genes are TRBV13-3 and TRBJ1-1; TRBD1 might be the D (5 bases). The read terminates 1 residue before the CDR3 end, so the remaining end is supplied by the germline J gene. V lost 2 bases and J 0 bases, leaving 8 bases between the germline ends. This CDR3 has 14 residues. CDR1 is NNHDY and CDR2 is SYVADS in the germline V gene.

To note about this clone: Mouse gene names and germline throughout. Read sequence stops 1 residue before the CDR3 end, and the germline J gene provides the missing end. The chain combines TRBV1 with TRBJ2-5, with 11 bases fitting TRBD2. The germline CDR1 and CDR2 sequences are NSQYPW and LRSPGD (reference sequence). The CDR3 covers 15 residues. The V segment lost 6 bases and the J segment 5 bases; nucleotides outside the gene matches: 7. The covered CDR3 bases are TGCACCTGCAGGACGACTGGGGGGGTAGGAGACACCCAGTAC. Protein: CTCRTTGGVGDTQY. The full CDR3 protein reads CTCRTTGGVGDTQYF.

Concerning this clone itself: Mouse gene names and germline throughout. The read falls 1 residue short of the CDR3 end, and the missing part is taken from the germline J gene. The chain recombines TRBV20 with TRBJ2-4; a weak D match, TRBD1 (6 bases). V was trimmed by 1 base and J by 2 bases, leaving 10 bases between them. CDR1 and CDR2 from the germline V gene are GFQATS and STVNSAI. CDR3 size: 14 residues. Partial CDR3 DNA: TGTGGTGCTAGGGCCGGGACAAATCAAAACACCTTGTAC. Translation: CGARAGTNQNTLY. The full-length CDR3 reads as CGARAGTNQNTLYF.

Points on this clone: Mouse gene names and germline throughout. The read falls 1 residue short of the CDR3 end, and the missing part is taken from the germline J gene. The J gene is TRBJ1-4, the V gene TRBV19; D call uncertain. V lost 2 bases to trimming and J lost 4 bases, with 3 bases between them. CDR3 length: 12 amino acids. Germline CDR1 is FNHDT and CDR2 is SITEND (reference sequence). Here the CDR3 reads CASSISNERLFF. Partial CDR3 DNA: TGTGCCAGCAGTATCAGCAACGAAAGATTATTT.

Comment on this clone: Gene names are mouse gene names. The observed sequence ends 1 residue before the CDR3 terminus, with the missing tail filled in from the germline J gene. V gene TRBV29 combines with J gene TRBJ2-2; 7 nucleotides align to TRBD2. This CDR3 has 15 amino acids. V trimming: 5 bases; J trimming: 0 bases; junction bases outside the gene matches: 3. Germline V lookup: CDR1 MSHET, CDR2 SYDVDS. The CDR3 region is CASSKWGANTGQLYF. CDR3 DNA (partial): TGTGCTAGCAGTAAATGGGGGGCAAACACCGGGCAGCTCTAC.

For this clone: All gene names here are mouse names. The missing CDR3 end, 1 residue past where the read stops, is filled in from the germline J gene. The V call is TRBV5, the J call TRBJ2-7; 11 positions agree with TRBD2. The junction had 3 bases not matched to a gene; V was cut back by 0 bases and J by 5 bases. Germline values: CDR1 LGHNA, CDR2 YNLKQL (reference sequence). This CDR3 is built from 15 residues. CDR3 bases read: TGTGCCAGCAGCCAAGAGGGACTGGGGGCTGATGAACAGTAC. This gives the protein CASSQEGLGADEQY. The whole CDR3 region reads CASSQEGLGADEQYF.

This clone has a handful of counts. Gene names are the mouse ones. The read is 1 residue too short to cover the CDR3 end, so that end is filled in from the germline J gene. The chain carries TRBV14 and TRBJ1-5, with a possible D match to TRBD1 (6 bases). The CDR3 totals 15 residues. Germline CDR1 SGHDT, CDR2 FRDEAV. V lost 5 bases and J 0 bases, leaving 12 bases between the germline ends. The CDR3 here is CASSRGQYNNQAPLF. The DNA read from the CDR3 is TGTGCCAGCAGCCGGGGACAATATAACAACCAGGCTCCGCTT.

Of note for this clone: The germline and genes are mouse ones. Here the CDR3 reads CASSDAGGRSEQYF. The covered CDR3 bases are TGTGCCAGCAGTGATGCTGGGGGGCGCAGTGAACAGTAC. V and J are TRBV13-1 and TRBJ2-7; 8 positions match TRBD2. The DNA ends 1 residue before the CDR3 does, and the rest of the CDR3 is filled in from the germline J gene. Germline CDR1 is NSHNY and CDR2 is SYGAGN. CDR3 length: 14 amino acids. V gave up 0 bases and J gave up 6 bases; unmatched junction bases: 5.